The present T cell receptor (beta chain) was sequenced within a study of blood T cell repertoires in COVID-19. Source study methods: Reference gene primers were amplified, and this amplification served to estimate nucleated cell counts. Using immunoSEQ multiplex PCR, the repertoire was profiled, and TCRdb retains in-frame clones only, with some absent. V and J calls and clone size are as listed in that table; D and trimming were resolved from the DNA. Of around 300,000 clones listed, more than 80% are singletons. The source is a woman in her 30s who had recovered from COVID-19. Sequences were obtained from PBMCs or T cells enriched from blood (not recorded which).

CDR3 coding DNA: TGTGCCAGTAGTCGGGTCCTCAATCAGCCCCAGCATTTT. As protein: CASSRVLNQPQHF. The chain links TRBV19 to TRBJ1-5; D remains unclear. CDR1 LNHDA and CDR2 SQIVND come from the germline V gene (reference sequence). Trimming removed 5 bases from V and 3 bases from J, with 8 bases in between. The CDR3 is made up of 13 amino acids.